Listed here are 24 T cell receptor beta chains from one sample, sequenced in a study of cytomegalovirus exposure and HLA in healthy donors. PCR was performed using 60 Vbeta and 13 Jbeta primers. Repertoires were generated with immunoSEQ multiplex PCR, while TCRdb's copy carries only in-frame clones and drops some. The profile shows tens of thousands of clones, about three quarters of them singletons. The sequenced sample consisted of PBMCs. These receptors came from a man aged 18 to 29 in good health and CMV-seronegative.

This chain joins TRBV5-4 and TRBJ2-6; no clear D. This CDR3 is 15 amino acids long. Germline V gene data show CDR1 as SGHNT and CDR2 as YYREEE (reference sequence). V lost 4 bases and J lost 0, with 8 bases in between. CDR3 region: CASSAPSSGANVLTF. As DNA, the CDR3 is TGTGCCAGCAGCGCTCCTAGCTCTGGGGCCAACGTCCTGACTTTC.

The CDR3 DNA is TGCGCCAGCAGCCCCCTATTGGCAGGGAGGGGCTATGGCTACACCTTC. Protein: CASSPLLAGRGYGYTF. The V gene is TRBV4-1, the J gene TRBJ1-2; the D gene is possibly TRBD1 (5 bases). In germline, CDR1 is MGHRA, CDR2 YSYEKL. The CDR3 has 16 residues. The ends were cut back, 4 bases at V and 4 bases at J, with 19 bases in the middle.

V is TRBV27 and J is TRBJ1-1; TRBD1 matches at 7 bases. The J segment lost 4 bases and the V segment lost 2 bases, leaving 10 bases of the junction unmatched. The CDR3 covers 16 residues. Germline V gives CDR1 MNHEY, CDR2 SMNVEV (reference sequence). CDR3 nucleotide sequence: TGTGCCAGCAGTTTAATTACGACCACAGGGGCCACTGAAGCTTTCTTT. This sequence encodes CASSLITTTGATEAFF.

The V gene is TRBV4-3, the J gene TRBJ2-1, with unresolved D. The V end lost 0 bases, the J end lost 0 bases, and 15 bases lay between the germline ends. CDR1 is LGHNA and CDR2 is YSLEER in the germline V gene. The CDR3 consists of 18 residues. CDR3 DNA: TGCGCCAGCAGCCAAGACCGCTCGACATCAGGCTCCTACAATGAGCAGTTCTTC. Residues: CASSQDRSTSGSYNEQFF.

Only a few counts were recorded for this clone. The chain has TRBV14 and TRBJ1-4; 7 bases line up with TRBD1. The CDR3 is made up of 18 amino acids. Germline trimming cut 2 bases from V and 4 bases from J; bases unmatched to any gene: 13. The germline gives CDR1 SGHDN, CDR2 FVKESK. CDR3: CASSQRRGQRTLNEKLFF. CDR3 nucleotides: TGTGCCAGCAGCCAAAGAAGGGGGCAGAGGACCCTTAATGAAAAACTGTTTTTT.

CDR3 amino acids: CASRPSGGAHNEQFF. CDR3 DNA sequence: TGTGCCAGCAGACCGAGCGGGGGGGCCCACAATGAGCAGTTCTTC. This chain links TRBV5-4 with TRBJ2-1; 10 nucleotides agree with TRBD2. This CDR3 contains 15 residues. Germline lookup yields CDR1 SGHNT and CDR2 YYREEE (reference sequence). The V segment lost 5 bases and the J segment 5 bases; nucleotides outside the gene matches: 7.

V usage is TRBV7-2 and J usage is TRBJ2-1, with 7 bases lining up with TRBD2. Losses at the gene ends were 5 bases for V and 3 bases for J; bases not matched to a gene: 7. The CDR3 is 15 residues long. Germline values: CDR1 SGHTA, CDR2 FQGNSA. CDR3 DNA sequence: TGTGCCAGCAGCCGCAGGGCTAGCGGCTACAATGAGCAGTTCTTC. It specifies CASSRRASGYNEQFF.

The chain uses TRBV28 and TRBJ2-5; D may be TRBD2 (5 bases). Germline V gene lookup returns CDR1 MDHEN and CDR2 SYDVKM. The CDR3 length is 13 residues. The V end was cut by 3 bases, the J end by 9 bases, with 14 bases between. For the CDR3, the DNA is TGTGCCAGCAGTTTGCAGCGGCTCCCGTCCCAGTACTTC. Protein sequence: CASSLQRLPSQYF.

This clone has just a few counts. The chain has TRBV7-9 and TRBJ1-2; TRBD1 aligns across 8 bases. This CDR3 region has 17 residues. Germline lookup yields CDR1 SEHNR and CDR2 FQNEAQ (reference sequence). V dropped 5 bases and J dropped 5; count of bases not matched to a gene: 16. In DNA, the CDR3 is TGTGCCAGCAGCAATCTAGGACAGGGCCCTTATTTATATGGCTACACCTTC. It yields the protein CASSNLGQGPYLYGYTF.

This clone has only a few counts. The chain uses TRBV27 and TRBJ1-2; 9 bases fit TRBD1. Per germline, CDR1 MNHEY and CDR2 SMNVEV (reference sequence). V dropped 6 bases and J dropped 8; count of bases not matched to a gene: 19. The CDR3 loop spans 17 amino acids. Written as DNA, the CDR3 is TGTGCCAGCAGCACTACCTCAGGACAGGGGAATTTAGAAGGCTACACCTTC. It specifies CASSTTSGQGNLEGYTF.

The chain links TRBV4-1 to TRBJ2-7; TRBD1 matches 7 bases. V trimming: 4 bases; J trimming: 2 bases; junction bases outside the gene matches: 5. The CDR3 contains 14 residues. The germline CDR1 and CDR2 sequences are MGHRA and YSYEKL. CDR3 nucleotide sequence: TGCGCCAGCAGCCCCCGGACAGGCCCCTACGAGCAGTACGTC. This sequence encodes CASSPRTGPYEQYV.

The V gene is TRBV5-1, the J gene TRBJ1-4, with D possibly being TRBD1 (6 bases). This CDR3 has 15 amino acids. The V gene lost 0 bases and the J gene lost 3 bases, with 9 bases spanning the gap. The germline V gene has CDR1 SGHRS and CDR2 YFSETQ. CDR3 bases: TGCGCCAGCAGCTTGGTCAGGGGTGCTAATGAAAAACTGTTTTTT. It specifies CASSLVRGANEKLFF.

The V gene is TRBV19, the J gene TRBJ1-5; 10 positions agree with TRBD1. The CDR3 totals 17 residues. Germline trimming cut 7 bases from V and 0 bases from J; bases unmatched to any gene: 9. CDR1 and CDR2 (germline): LNHDA, SQIVND (reference sequence). The CDR3 DNA sequence: TGTGCCAGTAACTCGGGACAGGGGCGTTATAGCAATCAGCCCCAGCATTTT. This translates into CASNSGQGRYSNQPQHF.

This chain joins TRBV7-2 and TRBJ1-5, with a weak D call TRBD1 (5 bases). CDR1 and CDR2 from the germline V gene are SGHTA and FQGNSA. V shed 4 bases and J shed 2 bases, with 21 bases lying between them. The CDR3 is made up of 18 amino acids. CDR3 protein: CASSSGAQGRLGNQPQHF. For the CDR3, the DNA is TGTGCCAGCAGCTCCGGGGCCCAAGGGAGGCTAGGCAATCAGCCCCAGCATTTT.

The chain uses TRBV19 and TRBJ1-5; 7 bases align to TRBD1. The CDR3 loop spans 15 amino acids. CDR1 and CDR2 from the germline V gene are LNHDA and SQIVND (reference sequence). Germline trimming cut 9 bases from V and 7 bases from J; bases unmatched to any gene: 15. The DNA for the CDR3 is TGTGCCAGCAAACCCCGGACAGGAAGTAACCAGCCCCAGCATTTT. Translating it yields CASKPRTGSNQPQHF.

The chain is built from TRBV7-6 and TRBJ1-3; D not resolved. The germline CDR1 and CDR2 sequences are SGHVS and FNYEAQ. The CDR3 runs to 18 residues. The ends were cut back, 1 base at V and 0 bases at J, with 16 bases in the middle. The CDR3 reads CASSLGWRSASSGNTIYF. The DNA for the CDR3 is TGTGCCAGCAGCTTAGGGTGGCGATCAGCGAGCTCTGGAAACACCATATATTTT.

This clone is a singleton in its sample. The chain recombines TRBV19 with TRBJ2-7, with D tentatively TRBD2 (5 bases). The germline CDR1 and CDR2 sequences are LNHDA and SQIVND (reference sequence). V was clipped by 11 bases and J by 5 bases, with 10 bases between them. The CDR3 is 10 residues long. The CDR3 DNA reads TGTGCCGAGGTCGGGAACGAGCAGTACTTC. This gives the protein CAEVGNEQYF.

This clone was observed once. The J gene is TRBJ1-1, the V gene TRBV7-9, with D unresolved. V lost 6 bases, J lost 0 bases, and 14 bases lay in between. The CDR3 contains 15 residues. CDR1 and CDR2 from the germline V gene are SEHNR and FQNEAQ (reference sequence). Here the CDR3 DNA reads TGTGCCAGCAGTTTTATAAACGGTATGAACACTGAAGCTTTCTTT. Amino acid sequence: CASSFINGMNTEAFF.

The chain joins TRBV7-2 to TRBJ1-3; a possible D gene is TRBD1 (5 bases). The V gene lost 5 bases and the J gene lost 2 bases, with 13 bases spanning the gap. CDR1 SGHTA and CDR2 FQGNSA come from the germline V gene. This CDR3 region has 15 residues. The CDR3: CASSRRTQTGNTIYF. The DNA of the CDR3 is TGTGCCAGCAGCCGACGGACACAAACTGGAAACACCATATATTTT.

This clone was seen only once. The chain uses TRBV29-1 and TRBJ1-6, with 9 bases matching TRBD1. Trimming cost V 6 bases and J 8 bases; bases outside gene matches: 8. The CDR3 contains 14 residues. From germline, CDR1 is SQVTM and CDR2 ANQGSEA. CDR3: CSVGNGTGHSPLHF. CDR3 sequence (DNA): TGCAGCGTCGGGAACGGGACAGGGCATTCACCCCTCCACTTT.

This clone showed up just once. The chain couples TRBV27 to TRBJ2-1; a possible D gene is TRBD2 (6 bases). This CDR3 is built from 12 residues. Germline values: CDR1 MNHEY, CDR2 SMNVEV (reference sequence). Trimming took 3 bases from V and 14 from J, leaving 14 bases between them. In DNA, the CDR3 is TGTGCCAGCAGTTTCCGTCTAGGGGAGGAGTTCTTC. Protein product: CASSFRLGEEFF.

This clone was seen only a few times. The chain has TRBV28 and TRBJ1-5; possibly TRBD1 for D (6 bases). Trimming left V 3 bases short and J 7 bases short, with 13 bases between. CDR3 length equals 14 residues. CDR1 MDHEN and CDR2 SYDVKM come from the germline V gene. The CDR3 loop reads CASSLVQGHQPQHF. Here the CDR3 DNA reads TGTGCCAGCAGTTTGGTACAGGGCCACCAGCCCCAGCATTTT.

This chain joins TRBV7-6 and TRBJ2-1, with 16 bases identical to TRBD2. The CDR3 runs 18 residues. The ends lost 5 bases at V and 4 bases at J; junction bases unmatched: 8. Germline CDR1 and CDR2: SGHVS and FNYEAQ. Here the CDR3 DNA reads TGTGCCAGCAGCGGAGAGGGACTAGCGGGGGGGCAATACAATGAGCAGTTCTTC. Protein: CASSGEGLAGGQYNEQFF.

This sequence joins TRBV5-1 and TRBJ1-6; no clear D. CDR1 and CDR2 from the germline V gene are SGHRS and YFSETQ. The CDR3 totals 13 residues. With 4 bases removed from V and 14 bases from J, the gap between germline ends came to 16 bases. CDR3: CASSLDRVQTLHF. In nucleotides, the CDR3 is TGCGCCAGCAGCCTAGATCGGGTACAAACCCTCCACTTT.